The rows below give T cell receptor beta chains drawn from one sample of a study of naive and memory T cell subsets. TCRdb reprocessed the UMI-ligation and nested PCR reads via MiXCR and lists one record per CDR3 protein. The data show roughly 92,000 distinct CDR3 sequences, with 11% seen just once and about 0.14% held by the top ten. The sample consisted of naive CD4+ T cells from blood. The origin of the receptors is a human donor in good health. Both conserved end residues are part of each CDR3. Fields, in order: CDR3 length, clone size, V gene, D gene, J gene, CDR3 protein, CDR3 DNA. D genes are given only for firm matches. The size field is filled for only some rows; it gives once, few, many or a size class.

14	many	TRBV12-3/TRBV12-4	-	TRBJ2-3	CASSRGQRMDTQYF	TGTGCCAGCAGTCGCGGACAGCGGATGGATACGCAGTATTTT
13	-	TRBV27	TRBD2	TRBJ2-1	CATGLAGANEQFF	TGTGCCACGGGACTAGCGGGGGCAAATGAGCAGTTCTTC
10	-	TRBV29-1	-	TRBJ1-1	CSVARTEAFF	TGCAGCGTTGCCAGGACCGAAGCTTTCTTT
15	few	TRBV12-3/TRBV12-4	TRBD1	TRBJ2-7	CASSFQGAGAYEQYF	TGTGCCAGCAGTTTCCAGGGGGCTGGGGCCTACGAGCAGTACTTC
13	-	TRBV3-1	TRBD1	TRBJ1-3	CASGGQPVNTIYF	TGTGCCAGCGGGGGACAGCCTGTGAACACCATATATTTT
15	many	TRBV7-2	TRBD2	TRBJ2-3	CASSLDPAGGDTQYF	TGTGCCAGCAGCTTAGACCCAGCGGGAGGAGATACGCAGTATTTT
14	-	TRBV19	-	TRBJ2-5	CASSKREPQETQYF	TGTGCCAGTAGTAAGAGGGAGCCCCAAGAGACCCAGTACTTC
14	many	TRBV27	TRBD1	TRBJ2-3	CASSWTGRTDTQYF	TGTGCCAGCAGTTGGACAGGGCGCACAGATACGCAGTATTTT
15	few	TRBV12-3/TRBV12-4	-	TRBJ1-2	CASNRRREANYGYTF	TGTGCCAGCAATCGGCGGCGGGAAGCTAACTATGGCTACACCTTC
15	few	TRBV20-1	-	TRBJ2-4	CSARIREWSKNIQYF	TGCAGTGCTAGAATCCGGGAGTGGTCCAAAAACATTCAGTACTTC
11	-	TRBV3-1	-	TRBJ1-4	CASSLTEKLFF	TGTGCCAGCAGCCTGACAGAAAAACTGTTTTTT
14	-	TRBV20-1	TRBD2	TRBJ2-1	CSASRASGYNEQFF	TGCAGTGCTAGTCGCGCTAGCGGGTACAATGAGCAGTTCTTC
15	many	TRBV5-1	-	TRBJ2-2	CASSPGGPGTGELFF	TGCGCCAGCAGCCCAGGAGGGCCTGGTACCGGGGAGCTGTTTTTT
15	many	TRBV28	TRBD2	TRBJ2-7	CASSRSGGLSYEQYF	TGTGCCAGCAGCCGAAGCGGGGGACTCTCCTACGAGCAGTACTTC
17	few	TRBV13	TRBD1	TRBJ1-1	CASSLSGTGLVDTEAFF	TGTGCCAGCAGCTTATCCGGGACAGGGCTAGTGGACACTGAAGCTTTCTTT
13	many	TRBV5-4	-	TRBJ1-1	CASSLGGMMEAFF	TGTGCCAGCAGCTTGGGGGGGATGATGGAAGCTTTCTTT
14	many	TRBV20-1	-	TRBJ2-7	CSATNKPASYEQYF	TGCAGTGCCACGAACAAACCGGCCTCCTACGAGCAGTACTTC
14	-	TRBV11-3	-	TRBJ1-5	CASSLGGVGQPQHF	TGTGCCAGCAGCTTAGGGGGCGTCGGGCAGCCCCAGCATTTT